This note documents a single TCR beta chain sequence. The data derive from a study of blood T cell repertoires in COVID-19. From germline, CDR1 is ENHRY and CDR2 SYGVKD. This CDR3 is built from 16 residues. Trimming removed 0 bases at V and 1 base at J, with 12 bases between. The Seattle patients, enrolled during active infection, were followed longitudinally. Produced via immunoSEQ multiplex PCR; TCRdb's table is partial and in-frame only. The sample holds 250,000 to 300,000 clones, roughly nine tenths seen once. The receptor was isolated from a woman aged 25 to 45 with COVID-19, enrolled during active disease. The specimen was peripheral blood. The rearrangement uses TRBV10-3 and TRBJ1-1, with D maybe TRBD1 (5 bases). CDR3 sequence (DNA): TGTGCCATCAGTGAGTCGGGGCGTGCGACGAACACTGAAGCTTTCTTT. Translation: CAISESGRATNTEAFF.